The sequence of this T cell receptor (beta chain) was determined in a study of cytomegalovirus exposure and HLA in healthy donors. Study findings and constraints: While the bulk of TCR sequences proved rare, some public TCRs turned up in many donors.

In this sample, this clone turned up a few times. Antigen specificity is unknown. The PCR contained 60 Vbeta and 13 Jbeta primers. Repertoires were generated with immunoSEQ multiplex PCR, while TCRdb's copy carries only in-frame clones and drops some. Of over 130,000 clones detected, 65% to 85% appear once; the ten largest clones hold about 2.5%. The V segment lost 9 bases and the J segment 3 bases; nucleotides outside the gene matches: 12. The CDR3 runs 16 residues. Germline loops: CDR1 LGHNT, CDR2 FRNRAP. This sequence was found in a man in his fifties in good health and CMV-seronegative. The source material was PBMCs. This rearrangement joins TRBV12-5 to TRBJ2-2; 8 bases agree with TRBD1. The CDR3 nucleotides read TGTGCTAGCCGACAGGGGAGAGGACTGCACACCGGGGAGCTGTTTTTT. Protein: CASRQGRGLHTGELFF. The full variable domain, with the rest looked up from reference TRBV12-5 and TRBJ2-2, is DARVTQTPRHKVTEMGQEVTMRCQPILGHNTVFWYRQTMMQGLELLAYFRNRAPLDDSGMPKDRFSAEMPDATLATLKIQPSEPRDSAVYFCASRQGRGLHTGELFFGEGSRLTVL.